The following is a T cell receptor (beta chain) sequence with its context. The antigen is not known. The CDR3 spans 17 residues. V lost 2 bases to trimming and J lost 5 bases, with 21 bases between them. In germline, CDR1 is MRHNA, CDR2 SNTAGT. Clones were sequenced by immunoSEQ multiplex PCR, and TCRdb holds only the in-frame ones, with some missing. This table has some 65,000 clones, 84% appearing once. This entry belongs to a study of Tregs in tolerant kidney transplant recipients. Study findings and constraints: The most relevant donor-specific Treg TCRbeta repertoire apparently came from expansion with activated donor B cells.

This chain uses TRBV6-4 with TRBJ1-2, with a possible D match to TRBD1 (6 bases). Specimen: CD4+ T cells from blood. The receptor was isolated from a human donor in good health. The CDR3 DNA is TGTGCCAGCAGTGACCTGTCCAGGACAGACACGGCTTATGGCTACACCTTC. It yields the protein CASSDLSRTDTAYGYTF.